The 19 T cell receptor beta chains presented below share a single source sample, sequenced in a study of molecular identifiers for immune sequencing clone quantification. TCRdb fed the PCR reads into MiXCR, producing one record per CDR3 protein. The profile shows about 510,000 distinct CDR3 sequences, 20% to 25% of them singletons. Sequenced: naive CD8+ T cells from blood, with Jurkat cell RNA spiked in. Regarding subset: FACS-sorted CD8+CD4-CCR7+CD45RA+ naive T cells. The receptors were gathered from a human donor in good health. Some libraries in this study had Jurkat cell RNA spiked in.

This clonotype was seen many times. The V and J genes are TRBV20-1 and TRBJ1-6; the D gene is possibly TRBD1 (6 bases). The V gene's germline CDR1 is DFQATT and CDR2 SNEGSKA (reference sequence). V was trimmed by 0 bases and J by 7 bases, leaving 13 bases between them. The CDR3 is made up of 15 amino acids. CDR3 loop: CSARDGWQGNSPLHF. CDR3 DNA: TGCAGTGCTAGAGATGGGTGGCAGGGGAATTCACCCCTCCACTTT.

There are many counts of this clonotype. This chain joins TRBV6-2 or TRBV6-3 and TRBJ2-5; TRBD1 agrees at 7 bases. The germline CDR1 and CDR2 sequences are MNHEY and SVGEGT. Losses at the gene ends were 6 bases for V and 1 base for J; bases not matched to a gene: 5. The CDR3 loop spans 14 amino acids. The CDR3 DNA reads TGTGCCAGCAGAGGGACAGCTCTCCAAGAGACCCAGTACTTC. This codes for CASRGTALQETQYF.

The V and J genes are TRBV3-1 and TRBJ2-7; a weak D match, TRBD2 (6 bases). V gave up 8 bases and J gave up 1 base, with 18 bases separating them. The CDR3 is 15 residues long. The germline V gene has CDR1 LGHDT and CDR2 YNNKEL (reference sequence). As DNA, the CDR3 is TGTGCCAGCGCTCTCCGGATCGGGGGATCCTACGAGCAGTACTTC. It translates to CASALRIGGSYEQYF.

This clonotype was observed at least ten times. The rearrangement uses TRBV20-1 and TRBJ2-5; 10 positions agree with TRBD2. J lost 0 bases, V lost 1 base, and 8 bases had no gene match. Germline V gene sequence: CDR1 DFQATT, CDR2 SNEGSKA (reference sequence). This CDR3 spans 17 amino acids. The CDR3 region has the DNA TGCAGTGCTAGAGTGGCTAGCGGGGGCCAGTACCAAGAGACCCAGTACTTC. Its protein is CSARVASGGQYQETQYF.

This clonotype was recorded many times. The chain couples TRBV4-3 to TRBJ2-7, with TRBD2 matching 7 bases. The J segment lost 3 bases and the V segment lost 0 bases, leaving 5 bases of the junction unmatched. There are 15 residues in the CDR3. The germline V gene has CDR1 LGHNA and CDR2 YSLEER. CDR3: CASSQDPGGGYEQYF. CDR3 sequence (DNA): TGCGCCAGCAGCCAAGACCCGGGAGGAGGCTACGAGCAGTACTTC.

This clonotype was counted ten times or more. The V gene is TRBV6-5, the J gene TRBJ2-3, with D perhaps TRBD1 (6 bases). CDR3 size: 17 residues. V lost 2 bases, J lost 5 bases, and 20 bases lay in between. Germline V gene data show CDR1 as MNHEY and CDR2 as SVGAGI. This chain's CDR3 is CASSYPRARGHVDTQYF. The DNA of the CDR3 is TGTGCCAGCAGTTACCCACGTGCTCGGGGACATGTAGATACGCAGTATTTT.

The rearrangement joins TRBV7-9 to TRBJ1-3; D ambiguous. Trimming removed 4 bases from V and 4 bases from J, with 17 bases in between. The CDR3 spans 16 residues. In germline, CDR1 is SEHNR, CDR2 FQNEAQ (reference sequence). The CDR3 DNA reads TGTGCCAGCAGCTCCTCCCTTTACAAATCAGGAAACACCATATATTTT. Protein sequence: CASSSSLYKSGNTIYF.

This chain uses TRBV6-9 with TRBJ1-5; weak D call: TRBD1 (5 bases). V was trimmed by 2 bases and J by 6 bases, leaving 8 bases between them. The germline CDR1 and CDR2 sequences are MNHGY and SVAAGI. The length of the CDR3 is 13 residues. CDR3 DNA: TGTGCCAGCAGTTATACCCAGGGTCAGCCCCAGCATTTT. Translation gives CASSYTQGQPQHF.

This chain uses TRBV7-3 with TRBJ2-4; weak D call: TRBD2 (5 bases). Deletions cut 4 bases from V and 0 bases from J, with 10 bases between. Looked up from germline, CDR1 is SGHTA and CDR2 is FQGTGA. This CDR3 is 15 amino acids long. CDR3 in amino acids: CASSWTAIAKNIQYF. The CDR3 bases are TGTGCCAGCAGCTGGACTGCCATAGCCAAAAACATTCAGTACTTC.

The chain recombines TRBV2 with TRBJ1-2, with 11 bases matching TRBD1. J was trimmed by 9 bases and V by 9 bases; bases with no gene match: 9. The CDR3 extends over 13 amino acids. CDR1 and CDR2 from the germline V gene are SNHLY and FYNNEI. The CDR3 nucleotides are TGTGCCAGATGGGACAGGGGGAGTGAAAGCTACACCTTC. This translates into CARWDRGSESYTF.

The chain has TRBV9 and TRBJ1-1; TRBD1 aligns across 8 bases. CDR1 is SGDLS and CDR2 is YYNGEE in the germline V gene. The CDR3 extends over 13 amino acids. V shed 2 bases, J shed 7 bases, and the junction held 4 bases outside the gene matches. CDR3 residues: CASSVAGGGEAFF. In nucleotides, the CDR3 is TGTGCCAGCAGCGTTGCAGGGGGCGGTGAAGCTTTCTTT.

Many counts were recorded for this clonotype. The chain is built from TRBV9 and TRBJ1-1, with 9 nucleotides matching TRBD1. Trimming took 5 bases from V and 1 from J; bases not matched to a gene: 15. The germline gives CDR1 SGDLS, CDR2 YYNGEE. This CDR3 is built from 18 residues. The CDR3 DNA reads TGTGCCAGCAGTCATCGAAGGACAGGGGCCCAGAAGAACACTGAAGCTTTCTTT. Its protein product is CASSHRRTGAQKNTEAFF.

CDR3 amino acids: CASRGTGITNTEAFF. The CDR3 DNA follows: TGTGCCAGTAGGGGGACAGGCATAACGAACACTGAAGCTTTCTTT. J is TRBJ1-1 and V is TRBV19, with 8 bases fitting TRBD1. Germline V gives CDR1 LNHDA, CDR2 SQIVND (reference sequence). The CDR3 sequence is 15 residues long. J was trimmed by 1 base and V by 6 bases; bases with no gene match: 7.

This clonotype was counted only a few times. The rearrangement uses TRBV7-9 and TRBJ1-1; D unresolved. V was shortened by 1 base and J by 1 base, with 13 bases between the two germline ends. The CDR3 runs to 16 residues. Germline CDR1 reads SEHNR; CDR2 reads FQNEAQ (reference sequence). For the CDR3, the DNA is TGTGCCAGCAGCTTAGTTAAGAGAGAGACGAACACTGAAGCTTTCTTT. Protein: CASSLVKRETNTEAFF.

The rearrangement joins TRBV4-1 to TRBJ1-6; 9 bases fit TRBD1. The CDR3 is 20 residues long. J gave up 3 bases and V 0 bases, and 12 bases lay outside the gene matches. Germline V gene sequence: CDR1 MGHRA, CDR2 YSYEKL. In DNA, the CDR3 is TGCGCCAGCAGCCAAGATCTTACAGGGGGCCCCCTCGACTATAATTCACCCCTCCACTTT. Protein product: CASSQDLTGGPLDYNSPLHF.

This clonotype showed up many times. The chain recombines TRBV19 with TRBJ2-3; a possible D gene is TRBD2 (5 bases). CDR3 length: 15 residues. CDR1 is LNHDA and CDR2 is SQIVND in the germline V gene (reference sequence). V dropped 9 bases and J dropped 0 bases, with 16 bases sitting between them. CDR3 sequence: CASSSLRGSTDTQYF. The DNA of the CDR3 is TGTGCCAGCAGCTCCCTCCGAGGGAGCACAGATACGCAGTATTTT.

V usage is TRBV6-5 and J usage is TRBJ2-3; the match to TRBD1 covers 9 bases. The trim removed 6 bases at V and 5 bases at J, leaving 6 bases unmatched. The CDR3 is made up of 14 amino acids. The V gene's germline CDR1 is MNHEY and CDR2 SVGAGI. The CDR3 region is CASSQTGGGDTQYF. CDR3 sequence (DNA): TGTGCCAGCAGCCAGACAGGGGGTGGAGATACGCAGTATTTT.

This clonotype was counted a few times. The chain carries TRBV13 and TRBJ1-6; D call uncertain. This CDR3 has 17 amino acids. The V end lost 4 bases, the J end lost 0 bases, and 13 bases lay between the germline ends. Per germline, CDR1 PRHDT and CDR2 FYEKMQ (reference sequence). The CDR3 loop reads CASSSAVRSSYNSPLHF. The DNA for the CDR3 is TGTGCCAGCAGCTCCGCCGTCCGGAGCTCCTATAATTCACCCCTCCACTTT.

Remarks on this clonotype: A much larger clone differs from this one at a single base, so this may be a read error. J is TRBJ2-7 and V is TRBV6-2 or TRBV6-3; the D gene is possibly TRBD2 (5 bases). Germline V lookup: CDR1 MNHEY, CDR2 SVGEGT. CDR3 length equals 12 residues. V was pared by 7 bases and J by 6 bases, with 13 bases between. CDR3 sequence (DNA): TGTGCCAGCACCACCGGCGGGTGCGAGCAGTACTTC. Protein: CASTTGGCEQYF.